The TCR beta chain described here comes from a study of chemoradiotherapy in HPV16-positive cancers (dated by TCRdb to about 2022). Notes on the research overall: Candidate HPV-specific T-cell clones and common TCR motifs were defined by functional T-cell assays performed on cells from two HPV16-positive patients. The study set out to ask whether T-cell immunity against the HPV oncoproteins E6 and E7 changes over the course of chemoradiotherapy and whether that immunity affects survival. The candidate HPV-specific TCRs and motifs were then tracked in TCR repertoires from around 86 patients with HPV-related cancers.

Repertoires were sampled repeatedly over the course of chemoradiotherapy, so clonal expansion could be followed in the tumor microenvironment. On this clone itself: Its antigen is not yet known. Qualities for individual bases were not recorded, and no much larger clone is one base off.

What the research found in general, with its limitations: Expansion of candidate HPV-specific clones and E7-related TCR motifs was observed in the tumor microenvironment during treatment, whereas no such expansion was observed for non-HPV-specific T cells. The functional definition of HPV-specific T cells was derived from only a couple of HPV16-positive patients, and the survival association was reported for HPV16-positive patients. Among HPV16-positive patients, expansion of HPV-responsive T cells during chemoradiotherapy was associated with better recurrence-free survival.

The method was the immunoSEQ multiplex PCR assay. TCRdb provides this immuneACCESS table in a form limited to in-frame rearrangements. Some clones are lacking; in checked studies, under half of them reflect an unresolved V gene, and why the rest are absent is not known. In this sample the table shows 15,000 or so clones, 77% of which occur a single time. Jointly, the top ten make up about 1.5% of the sample. The CDR3, from cysteine to phenylalanine, totals 12 residues. Of the read, only the CDR3 DNA is kept; its 36 bases are in frame from base 1. V is clipped by 8 bases and J by 6 bases, and the sequence between their germline boundaries is 13 bases long. From the germline V gene, CDR1 is SNHLY and CDR2 is FYNNEI.

Specimen collection occurred from a patient who underwent chemoradiotherapy. Rearrangement joined TRBV2 to TRBJ1-1, and possibly TRBD1, on 5 matching bases. This clonotype was obtained from a human donor with HPV-associated anogenital cancer. DNA sequence: TGTGCCAGCGGAGTGTCGGGGGCTGAAGCTTTCTTT. Its translation is CASGVSGAEAFF.